This T cell receptor (beta chain) is drawn from a study of response to subunit inactivated influenza vaccine. Findings and limits, study-wide: Few new T cells, the authors suggested, are recruited by each seasonal influenza vaccination.

This clonotype was seen many times. Its antigen remains unidentified. The V gene lost 2 bases and the J gene lost 3 bases, with 11 bases spanning the gap. This CDR3 has 14 amino acids. Germline CDR1 reads DFQATT; CDR2 reads SNEGSKA (reference sequence). Each CDR3 protein gets one entry after TCRdb re-called the RT-PCR reads with MiXCR. The data show about 620,000 distinct CDR3 sequences, 12% seen once. The chain has TRBV20-1 and TRBJ2-1; the D is unclear. The input for sequencing was PBMCs from blood, taken on the day of vaccination. The clonotype comes from a man over 45 who received an inactivated influenza vaccine. CDR3 in amino acids: CSARMQASYNEQFF. CDR3 DNA sequence: TGCAGTGCTAGAATGCAGGCTAGCTACAATGAGCAGTTCTTC.